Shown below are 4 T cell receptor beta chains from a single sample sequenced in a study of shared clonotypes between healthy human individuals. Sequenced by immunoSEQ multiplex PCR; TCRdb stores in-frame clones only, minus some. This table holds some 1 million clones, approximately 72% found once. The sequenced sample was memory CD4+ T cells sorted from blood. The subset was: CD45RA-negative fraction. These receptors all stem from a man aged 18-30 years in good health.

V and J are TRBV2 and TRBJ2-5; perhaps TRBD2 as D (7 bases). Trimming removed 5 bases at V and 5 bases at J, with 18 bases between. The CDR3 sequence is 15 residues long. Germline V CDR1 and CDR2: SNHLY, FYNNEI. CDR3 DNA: TGTGCCAGCAGTTCGGCCGGGGGGCCAGGGGAGACCCAGTACTTC. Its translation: CASSSAGGPGETQYF.

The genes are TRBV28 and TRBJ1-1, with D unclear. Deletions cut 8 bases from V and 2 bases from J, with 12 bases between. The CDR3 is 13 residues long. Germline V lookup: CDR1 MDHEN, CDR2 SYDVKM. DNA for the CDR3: TGTGCCAGCCTAAGACGGAGAAACACTGAAGCTTTCTTT. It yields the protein CASLRRRNTEAFF. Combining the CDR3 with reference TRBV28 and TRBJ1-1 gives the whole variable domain DVKVTQSSRYLVKRTGEKVFLECVQDMDHENMFWYRQDPGLGLRLIYFSYDVKMKEKGDIPEGYSVSREKKERFSLILESASTNQTSMYLCASLRRRNTEAFFGQGTRLTVV.

DNA of the CDR3: TGTGCCTGGAGTGTGGACAGGGGGCTGATCTCCACTAGCACAGATACGCAGTATTTT. It specifies CAWSVDRGLISTSTDTQYF. This chain connects TRBV30 to TRBJ2-3; TRBD1 agrees at 11 bases. The CDR3 is 19 amino acids. CDR1 and CDR2 from the germline V gene are GTSNPN and SVGIG (reference sequence). With V trimmed by 0 bases and J by 0 bases, 11 bases remained unmatched.

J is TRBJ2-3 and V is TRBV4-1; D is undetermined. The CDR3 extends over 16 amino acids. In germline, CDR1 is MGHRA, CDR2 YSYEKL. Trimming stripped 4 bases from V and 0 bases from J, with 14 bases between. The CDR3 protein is CASSRQGSVSTDTQYF. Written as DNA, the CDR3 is TGCGCCAGCAGCCGCCAAGGGTCAGTTAGCACAGATACGCAGTATTTT.